This TCR beta chain appears in the sequencing data of a study of cytomegalovirus exposure and HLA in healthy donors. Study summary: HLA-typed donors were the source of about 85 million unique TCRs, which an early data release held. Most genotyped donors, around four fifths of about 400, had Caucasian-associated genetic ancestry.

Primers: 60 Vbeta forward and 13 Jbeta reverse. Repertoires were generated with immunoSEQ multiplex PCR, while TCRdb's copy carries only in-frame clones and drops some. The sample includes under 150,000 clones, around a tenth of them seen just once. Unrecorded immune exposures were likely, despite nominal health at sampling. This clone has just a few counts. Antigen: not known. Study-wide findings and caveats: Most subjects had HLA-A and HLA-B alleles reportedly predicted accurately by TCR beta sequences.

Trimming took 4 bases from V and 0 from J; bases not matched to a gene: 6. Germline CDR1 and CDR2: SGHVS and FQNEAQ. The CDR3 contains 16 residues. This TCR derives from a male donor in good health and CMV-seronegative. This rearrangement joins TRBV7-8 to TRBJ2-4, with 7 bases fitting TRBD1. Sample: PBMCs. The CDR3 bases are TGTGCCAGCAGCTCGGGACAGAGTTTAGCCAAAAACATTCAGTACTTC. Translation gives CASSSGQSLAKNIQYF. Variable domain in full (rest from reference TRBV7-8 and TRBJ2-4): GAGVSQSPRYKVAKRGQDVALRCDPISGHVSLFWYQQALGQGPEFLTYFQNEAQLDKSGLPSDRFFAERPEGSVSTLKIQRTQQEDSAVYLCASSSGQSLAKNIQYFGAGTRLSVL.